This TCR beta chain derives from a study of blood T cell repertoires in COVID-19. Study-level background: PBMCs, B-cell-depleted T cells, or T cells provided the cDNA or gDNA that made up the material.

As handled by the study authors: Reference gene primer amplification gave nucleated cell count estimates. TCRdb keeps only in-frame clones here, not all; method: immunoSEQ multiplex PCR. V and J calls and clone size are those listed in that table; D and trimming were worked out from the DNA. The sample records approximately 200,000 clones, about 90% being singletons. Trimming removed 3 bases from V and 0 bases from J; junction bases left unmatched: 2. In germline, CDR1 is SGHRS, CDR2 YFSETQ. CDR3 length equals 16 residues. Sequencing used peripheral blood. The chain combines TRBV5-1 with TRBJ2-7; 14 bases are a match to TRBD2. This clonotype originated in a woman aged 60-75 years with acute or convalescent COVID-19. This chain's CDR3 is CASSSGTSGSSYEQYF. The DNA of the CDR3 is TGCGCCAGCAGCTCGGGGACTAGCGGGAGCTCCTACGAGCAGTACTTC. Full variable domain (missing parts from reference TRBV5-1 and TRBJ2-7): KAGVTQTPRYLIKTRGQQVTLSCSPISGHRSVSWYQQTPGQGLQFLFEYFSETQRNKGNFPGRFSGRQFSNSRSEMNVSTLELGDSALYLCASSSGTSGSSYEQYFGPGTRLTVT.